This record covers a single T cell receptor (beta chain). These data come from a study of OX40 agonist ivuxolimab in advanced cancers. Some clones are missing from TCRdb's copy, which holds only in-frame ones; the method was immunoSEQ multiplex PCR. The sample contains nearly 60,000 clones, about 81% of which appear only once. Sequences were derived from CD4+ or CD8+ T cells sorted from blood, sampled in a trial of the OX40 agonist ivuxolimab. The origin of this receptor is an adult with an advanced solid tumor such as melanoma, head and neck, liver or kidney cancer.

The CDR3 is CASSWDSNSPLHF. CDR3 bases: TGTGCCAGCAGTTGGGACAGTAATTCACCCCTCCACTTT. This chain connects TRBV6-1 to TRBJ1-6, with 7 positions matching TRBD1. This CDR3 spans 13 amino acids. Losses at the gene ends were 5 bases for V and 6 bases for J; bases not matched to a gene: 1. Germline-derived CDR1 and CDR2 are MNHNS and SASEGT.